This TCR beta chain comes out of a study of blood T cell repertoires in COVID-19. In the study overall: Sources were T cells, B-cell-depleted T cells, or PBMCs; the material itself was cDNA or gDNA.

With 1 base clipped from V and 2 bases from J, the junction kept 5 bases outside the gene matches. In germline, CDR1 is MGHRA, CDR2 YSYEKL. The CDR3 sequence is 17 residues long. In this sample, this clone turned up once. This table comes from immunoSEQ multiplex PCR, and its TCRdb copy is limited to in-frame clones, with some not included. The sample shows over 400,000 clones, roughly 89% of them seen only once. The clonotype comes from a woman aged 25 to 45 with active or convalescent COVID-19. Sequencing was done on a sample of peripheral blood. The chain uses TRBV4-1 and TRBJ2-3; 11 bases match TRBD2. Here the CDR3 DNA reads TGCGCCAGCAGCCAAGGACTAGCGGGGCCTATCACAGATACGCAGTATTTT. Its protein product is CASSQGLAGPITDTQYF.